A single sample is the source of the 7 T cell receptor beta chains below, sequenced in a study of OX40 agonist ivuxolimab in advanced cancers. Only in-frame clones appear in the TCRdb table, and some are missing; sequencing was by immunoSEQ multiplex PCR. The sample contains some 100,000 clones, less than 85% of which appear only once. Sequenced material: CD4+ or CD8+ T cells sorted from blood, taken in a trial of the OX40 agonist ivuxolimab. The receptors originated from an adult with an advanced solid tumor such as melanoma, head and neck, liver or kidney cancer.

The rearrangement uses TRBV7-9 and TRBJ2-1, with 11 bases matching TRBD2. The germline V gene has CDR1 SEHNR and CDR2 FQNEAQ (reference sequence). The junction had 6 bases not matched to a gene; V was cut back by 2 bases and J by 6 bases. CDR3 length: 16 residues. The CDR3 nucleotides are TGTGCCAGCAGCTTACGGTCGACTAGCGGGACCAATGAGCAGTTCTTC. This codes for CASSLRSTSGTNEQFF.

J is TRBJ2-7 and V is TRBV6-1; D gene ambiguous. Germline V gene lookup returns CDR1 MNHNS and CDR2 SASEGT. V was clipped by 4 bases and J by 2 bases, with 3 bases between them. This CDR3 contains 11 residues. For the CDR3, the DNA is TGTGCCAGCAGTGTAACCTACGAGCAGTACTTC. It yields the protein CASSVTYEQYF.

The genes are TRBV11-2 and TRBJ1-1; no clear D gene. V dropped 2 bases and J dropped 7 bases, with 5 bases sitting between them. The CDR3 loop spans 11 amino acids. The germline V gene has CDR1 SGHAT and CDR2 FQNNGV. As DNA, the CDR3 is TGTGCCAGCAGCTTAAAGATTGAAGCTTTCTTT. Translated, it gives CASSLKIEAFF.

The chain has TRBV11-1 and TRBJ1-2; D not resolved. Germline-derived CDR1 and CDR2 are SGHAT and FQDESV (reference sequence). The CDR3 has 12 amino acids. V was clipped by 3 bases and J by 7 bases, with 9 bases between them. The CDR3 region has the DNA TGTGCCAGCAGCTTGTGGGGTGGTGGCTACACCTTC. This codes for CASSLWGGGYTF.

The chain joins TRBV4-2 to TRBJ2-1; 8 positions agree with TRBD2. Per germline, CDR1 LGHNA and CDR2 YNFKEQ. The ends lost 0 bases at V and 8 bases at J; junction bases unmatched: 9. This CDR3 contains 16 residues. DNA of the CDR3: TGTGCCAGCAGCCAAGAAGGACGGGGGGGCACCGATGAGCAGTTCTTC. Translation: CASSQEGRGGTDEQFF.

The chain combines TRBV28 with TRBJ1-5; D perhaps matches TRBD1 (6 bases). The V gene's germline CDR1 is MDHEN and CDR2 SYDVKM. V was clipped by 8 bases and J by 5 bases, with 10 bases between them. This CDR3 spans 12 amino acids. As DNA, the CDR3 is TGTGCCAGCGGGGGGGGCGATCAGCCCCAGCATTTT. As protein: CASGGGDQPQHF.

The chain combines TRBV29-1 with TRBJ2-2; no definite D call. Germline assignment: CDR1 SQVTM and CDR2 ANQGSEA. V shed 2 bases and J shed 5 bases, with 15 bases lying between them. The CDR3 consists of 15 residues. CDR3 nucleotide sequence: TGCAGCGTTGAATCTGCCCAAGGAGCGACCGGGGAGCTGTTTTTT. Translated, it gives CSVESAQGATGELFF.